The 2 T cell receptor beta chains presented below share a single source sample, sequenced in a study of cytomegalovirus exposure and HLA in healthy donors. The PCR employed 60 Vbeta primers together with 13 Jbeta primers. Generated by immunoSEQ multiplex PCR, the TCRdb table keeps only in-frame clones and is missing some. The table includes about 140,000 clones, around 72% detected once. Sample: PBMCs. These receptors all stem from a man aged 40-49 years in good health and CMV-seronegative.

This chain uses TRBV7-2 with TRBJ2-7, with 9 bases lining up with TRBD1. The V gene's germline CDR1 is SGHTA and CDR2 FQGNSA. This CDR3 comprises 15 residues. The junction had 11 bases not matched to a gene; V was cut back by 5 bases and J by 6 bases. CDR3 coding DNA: TGTGCCAGCAGCCCATTGGGACAGGGTGGCTCCGAGCAGTACTTC. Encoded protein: CASSPLGQGGSEQYF.

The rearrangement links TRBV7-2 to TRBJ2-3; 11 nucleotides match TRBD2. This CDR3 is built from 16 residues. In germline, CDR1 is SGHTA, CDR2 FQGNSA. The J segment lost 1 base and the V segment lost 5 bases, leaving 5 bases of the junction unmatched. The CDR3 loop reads CASSTQLAGGTDTQYF. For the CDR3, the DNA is TGTGCCAGCAGCACCCAACTAGCGGGAGGCACAGATACGCAGTATTTT. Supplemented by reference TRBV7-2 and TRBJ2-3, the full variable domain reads GAGVSQSPSNKVTEKGKDVELRCDPISGHTALYWYRQSLGQGLEFLIYFQGNSAPDKSGLPSDRFSAERTGGSVSTLTIQRTQQEDSAVYLCASSTQLAGGTDTQYFGPGTRLTVL.